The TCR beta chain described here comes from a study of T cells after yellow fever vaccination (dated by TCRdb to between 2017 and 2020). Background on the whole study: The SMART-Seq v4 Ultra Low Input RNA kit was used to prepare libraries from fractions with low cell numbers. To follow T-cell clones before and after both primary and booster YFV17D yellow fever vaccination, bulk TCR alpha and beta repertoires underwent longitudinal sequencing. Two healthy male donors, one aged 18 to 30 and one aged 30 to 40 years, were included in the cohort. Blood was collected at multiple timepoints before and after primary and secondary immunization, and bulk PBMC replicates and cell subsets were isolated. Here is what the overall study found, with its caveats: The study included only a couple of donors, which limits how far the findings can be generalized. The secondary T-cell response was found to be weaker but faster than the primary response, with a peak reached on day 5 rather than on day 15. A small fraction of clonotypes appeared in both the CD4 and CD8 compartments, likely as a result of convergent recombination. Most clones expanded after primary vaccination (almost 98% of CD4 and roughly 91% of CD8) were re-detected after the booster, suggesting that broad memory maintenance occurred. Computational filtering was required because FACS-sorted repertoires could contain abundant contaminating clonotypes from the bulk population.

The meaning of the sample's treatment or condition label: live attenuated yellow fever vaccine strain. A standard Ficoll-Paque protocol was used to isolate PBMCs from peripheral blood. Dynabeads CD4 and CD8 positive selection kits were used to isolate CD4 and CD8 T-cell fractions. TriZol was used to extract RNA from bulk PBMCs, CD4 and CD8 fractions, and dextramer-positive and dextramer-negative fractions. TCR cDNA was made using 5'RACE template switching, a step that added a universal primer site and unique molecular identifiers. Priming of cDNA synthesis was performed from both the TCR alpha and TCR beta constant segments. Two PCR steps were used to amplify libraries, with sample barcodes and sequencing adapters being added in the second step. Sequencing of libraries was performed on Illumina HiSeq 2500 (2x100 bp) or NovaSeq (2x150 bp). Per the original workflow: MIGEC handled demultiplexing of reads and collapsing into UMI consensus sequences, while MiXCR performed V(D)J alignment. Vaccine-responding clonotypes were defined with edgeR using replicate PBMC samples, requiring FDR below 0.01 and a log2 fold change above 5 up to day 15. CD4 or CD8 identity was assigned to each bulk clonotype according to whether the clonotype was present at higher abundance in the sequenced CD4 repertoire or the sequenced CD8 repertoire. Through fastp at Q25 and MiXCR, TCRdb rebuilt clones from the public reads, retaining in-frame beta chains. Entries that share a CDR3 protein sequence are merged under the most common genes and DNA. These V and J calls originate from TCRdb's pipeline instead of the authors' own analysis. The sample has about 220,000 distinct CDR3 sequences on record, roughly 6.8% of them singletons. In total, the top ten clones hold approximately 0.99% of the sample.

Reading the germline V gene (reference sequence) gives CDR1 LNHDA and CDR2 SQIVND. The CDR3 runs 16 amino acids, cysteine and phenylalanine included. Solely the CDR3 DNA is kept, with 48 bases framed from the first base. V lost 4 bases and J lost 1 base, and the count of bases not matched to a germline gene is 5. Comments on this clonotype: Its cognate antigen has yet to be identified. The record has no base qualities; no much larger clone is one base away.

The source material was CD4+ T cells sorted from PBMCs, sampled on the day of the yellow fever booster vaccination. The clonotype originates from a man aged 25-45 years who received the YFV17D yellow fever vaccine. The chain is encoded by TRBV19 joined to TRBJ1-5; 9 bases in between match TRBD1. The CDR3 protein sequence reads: CASSRDRVISNQPQHF. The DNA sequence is TGTGCCAGTAGTAGGGACAGGGTTATCAGCAATCAGCCCCAGCATTTT.